Listed below are T cell receptor beta chains from one sample, sequenced in a study of T-cell memory formation after mild COVID-19. A single record per CDR3 protein comes from TCRdb applying MiXCR to the 5' RACE reads. The sample yields 92,000 or so distinct CDR3 sequences, about 13% seen once. Sequenced input: PBMCs or a T cell subset sorted from them (not recorded which). These receptors were collected from an adult woman who had mild COVID-19 (a few samples of this study predate the infection). Cell type and time point are not known. The CDR3 runs from the conserved cysteine through the conserved F or W. A D gene is named only where the DNA matches it firmly. Size values are once, few and many counts, or a class for expanded clones, and some rows have none.

clone_size: many; j_call: TRBJ1-4; v_call: TRBV7-9; d_call: TRBD1; cdr3_aa: CASSPEGQWDEKLFF; cdr3_nt: TGTGCCAGCAGCCCGGAGGGACAGTGGGATGAAAAACTGTTTTTT
clone_size: few; j_call: TRBJ2-3; v_call: TRBV20-1; d_call: TRBD2; cdr3_aa: CSARIYGSGVTDTQYF; cdr3_nt: TGCAGTGCTAGGATTTACGGAAGCGGGGTCACAGATACGCAGTATTTT
clone_size: few; j_call: TRBJ2-7; v_call: TRBV6-5; d_call: TRBD2; cdr3_aa: CTSSYATSGSLSYEQYF; cdr3_nt: TGTACCAGCAGTTACGCGACTAGCGGGAGTCTGTCCTACGAGCAGTACTTC
clone_size: .; j_call: TRBJ2-5; v_call: TRBV13; d_call: .; cdr3_aa: CASSPERSGEETQYF; cdr3_nt: TGTGCCAGCAGCCCGGAACGTTCTGGTGAAGAGACCCAGTACTTC
clone_size: .; j_call: TRBJ2-2; v_call: TRBV12-3/TRBV12-4; d_call: .; cdr3_aa: CASSPDTSNTGELFF; cdr3_nt: TGTGCCAGCAGTCCGGACACTTCGAACACCGGGGAGCTGTTTTTT
clone_size: .; j_call: TRBJ1-6; v_call: TRBV4-1; d_call: .; cdr3_aa: CASSGFKSSPLHF; cdr3_nt: TGCGCCAGCAGCGGTTTTAAGAGTTCACCCCTCCACTTT
clone_size: .; j_call: TRBJ1-6; v_call: TRBV2; d_call: .; cdr3_aa: CASSEPGRRYNSPLHF; cdr3_nt: TGTGCCAGCAGTGAACCGGGTCGGAGGTATAATTCACCCCTCCACTTT
clone_size: few; j_call: TRBJ2-3; v_call: TRBV12-3/TRBV12-4; d_call: .; cdr3_aa: CASSWGGESTDTQYF; cdr3_nt: TGTGCCAGCAGTTGGGGCGGGGAGAGCACAGATACGCAGTATTTT
clone_size: few; j_call: TRBJ2-4; v_call: TRBV3-1; d_call: .; cdr3_aa: CASSHPQGIAKNIQYF; cdr3_nt: TGTGCCAGCAGCCATCCCCAGGGTATAGCCAAAAACATTCAGTACTTC
clone_size: many; j_call: TRBJ2-7; v_call: TRBV7-9; d_call: .; cdr3_aa: CASSDGRAGYEQYF; cdr3_nt: TGTGCCAGCAGCGACGGTAGGGCAGGCTACGAGCAGTACTTC
clone_size: many; j_call: TRBJ2-7; v_call: TRBV2; d_call: TRBD2; cdr3_aa: CASSGGLAGDYEQYF; cdr3_nt: TGTGCCAGCAGTGGGGGACTAGCGGGCGACTACGAGCAGTACTTC
clone_size: .; j_call: TRBJ2-3; v_call: TRBV5-1; d_call: .; cdr3_aa: CASSSDGDTQYF; cdr3_nt: TGCGCCAGCAGCTCAGACGGAGATACGCAGTATTTT
clone_size: .; j_call: TRBJ2-1; v_call: TRBV20-1; d_call: .; cdr3_aa: CSARADQGRNEQFF; cdr3_nt: TGCAGTGCTAGAGCCGACCAGGGAAGGAATGAGCAGTTCTTC
clone_size: few; j_call: TRBJ1-2; v_call: TRBV12-3/TRBV12-4; d_call: TRBD1; cdr3_aa: CASSVGQGDGYTF; cdr3_nt: TGTGCCAGCAGTGTGGGACAGGGAGATGGCTACACCTTC
clone_size: few; j_call: TRBJ2-7; v_call: TRBV11-1; d_call: .; cdr3_aa: CASSLSEGYLHEQYF; cdr3_nt: TGTGCCAGCAGCTTATCCGAGGGGTATTTACACGAGCAGTACTTC
clone_size: .; j_call: TRBJ2-5; v_call: TRBV20-1; d_call: .; cdr3_aa: CSASSWETQYF; cdr3_nt: TGCAGTGCTAGCTCGTGGGAGACCCAGTACTTC
clone_size: few; j_call: TRBJ2-5; v_call: TRBV11-2; d_call: .; cdr3_aa: CASSIGRRAQETQYF; cdr3_nt: TGTGCCAGCAGCATAGGCCGGCGGGCCCAAGAGACCCAGTACTTC
clone_size: few; j_call: TRBJ2-2; v_call: TRBV6-1; d_call: TRBD1; cdr3_aa: CASTWTGFTGELFF; cdr3_nt: TGTGCCAGCACCTGGACAGGGTTCACCGGGGAGCTGTTTTTT
clone_size: .; j_call: TRBJ1-5; v_call: TRBV6-2/TRBV6-3; d_call: TRBD1; cdr3_aa: CASSTRQGRQPQHF; cdr3_nt: TGTGCCAGCAGTACCCGACAGGGGCGGCAGCCCCAGCATTTT
clone_size: .; j_call: TRBJ1-1; v_call: TRBV12-3/TRBV12-4; d_call: TRBD1; cdr3_aa: CASSLPPGQGPTEAFF; cdr3_nt: TGTGCCAGCAGTCTACCTCCGGGACAGGGTCCCACTGAAGCTTTCTTT
clone_size: few; j_call: TRBJ2-7; v_call: TRBV7-9; d_call: .; cdr3_aa: CASSFSGRDYEQYF; cdr3_nt: TGTGCCAGCAGCTTTTCGGGCCGAGACTACGAGCAGTACTTC
clone_size: few; j_call: TRBJ2-1; v_call: TRBV30; d_call: .; cdr3_aa: CAWSVASIVYYEQFF; cdr3_nt: TGTGCCTGGAGTGTAGCAAGTATCGTTTACTATGAGCAGTTCTTC
clone_size: .; j_call: TRBJ2-5; v_call: TRBV7-6; d_call: .; cdr3_aa: CASGGLEETQYF; cdr3_nt: TGTGCCAGCGGGGGCTTAGAAGAGACCCAGTACTTC
clone_size: .; j_call: TRBJ2-7; v_call: TRBV3-1; d_call: .; cdr3_aa: CASSQVASAYEKYF; cdr3_nt: TGTGCCAGCAGCCAAGTCGCCAGTGCCTACGAGAAGTACTTC
clone_size: .; j_call: TRBJ2-7; v_call: TRBV11-2; d_call: TRBD2; cdr3_aa: CASSNLAGGTYEQYF; cdr3_nt: TGTGCCAGCAGCAATCTAGCGGGAGGTACCTACGAGCAGTACTTC
clone_size: once; j_call: TRBJ1-4; v_call: TRBV24-1; d_call: TRBD1; cdr3_aa: CATSEERGQNEKLFF; cdr3_nt: TGTGCCACCAGTGAAGAAAGGGGGCAAAATGAAAAACTGTTTTTT
clone_size: .; j_call: TRBJ2-2; v_call: TRBV21-1; d_call: .; cdr3_aa: CASSKTDSGGEYTGELFF; cdr3_nt: TGTGCCAGCAGCAAAACGGACAGCGGGGGGGAATACACCGGGGAGCTGTTTTTT
clone_size: few; j_call: TRBJ2-5; v_call: TRBV24-1; d_call: TRBD2; cdr3_aa: CATSTLAGTQETQYF; cdr3_nt: TGTGCCACCAGTACCCTAGCGGGAACTCAAGAGACCCAGTACTTC
clone_size: .; j_call: TRBJ2-4; v_call: TRBV27; d_call: TRBD1; cdr3_aa: CASSPQGGKNIQYF; cdr3_nt: TGTGCCAGCAGTCCACAGGGGGGCAAAAACATTCAGTACTTC
clone_size: few; j_call: TRBJ1-1; v_call: TRBV12-3/TRBV12-4; d_call: TRBD1; cdr3_aa: CASRVSTGTEAFF; cdr3_nt: TGTGCCAGCCGAGTATCGACAGGGACTGAAGCTTTCTTT
clone_size: few; j_call: TRBJ2-3; v_call: TRBV7-9; d_call: .; cdr3_aa: CASSDGRDTQYF; cdr3_nt: TGTGCCAGCTCTGATGGGAGAGATACGCAGTATTTT
clone_size: .; j_call: TRBJ2-7; v_call: TRBV7-9; d_call: TRBD2; cdr3_aa: CASSHHPSSGSSYEQYF; cdr3_nt: TGTGCCAGCAGCCACCATCCCTCTAGCGGAAGCTCCTACGAGCAGTACTTC
clone_size: .; j_call: TRBJ1-1; v_call: TRBV7-8; d_call: TRBD1; cdr3_aa: CASSSGQGAAGTEAFF; cdr3_nt: TGTGCCAGCAGCTCGGGACAGGGGGCTGCGGGCACTGAAGCTTTCTTT
clone_size: many; j_call: TRBJ2-7; v_call: TRBV4-1; d_call: .; cdr3_aa: CASSQPPLDEQYF; cdr3_nt: TGCGCCAGCAGCCAACCCCCGCTGGACGAGCAGTACTTC
clone_size: .; j_call: TRBJ1-1; v_call: TRBV5-1; d_call: .; cdr3_aa: CASSLGDGSMNTEAFF; cdr3_nt: TGCGCCAGCAGCTTAGGGGACGGGTCCATGAACACTGAAGCTTTCTTT
clone_size: few; j_call: TRBJ2-7; v_call: TRBV5-5; d_call: TRBD1; cdr3_aa: CASHLRGRGGEQYF; cdr3_nt: TGTGCCAGCCACCTCAGGGGGCGCGGCGGCGAGCAGTACTTC
clone_size: few; j_call: TRBJ2-2; v_call: TRBV20-1; d_call: .; cdr3_aa: CSAKGLNTGELFF; cdr3_nt: TGCAGTGCTAAGGGGCTGAACACCGGGGAGCTGTTTTTT
clone_size: many; j_call: TRBJ2-1; v_call: TRBV13; d_call: .; cdr3_aa: CASSLGRANEQFF; cdr3_nt: TGTGCCAGCAGCTTAGGCAGGGCTAATGAGCAGTTCTTC
clone_size: .; j_call: TRBJ2-5; v_call: TRBV12-3/TRBV12-4; d_call: .; cdr3_aa: CASGVGETQYF; cdr3_nt: TGTGCCAGCGGGGTCGGGGAGACCCAGTACTTC
clone_size: many; j_call: TRBJ1-5; v_call: TRBV12-3/TRBV12-4; d_call: .; cdr3_aa: CASSSDQPQHF; cdr3_nt: TGTGCCAGCAGTTCCGACCAGCCCCAGCATTTT
clone_size: few; j_call: TRBJ1-2; v_call: TRBV12-3/TRBV12-4; d_call: .; cdr3_aa: CASSLTGPYGYTF; cdr3_nt: TGTGCCAGCAGTTTGACAGGCCCCTATGGCTACACCTTC
clone_size: few; j_call: TRBJ2-7; v_call: TRBV5-1; d_call: .; cdr3_aa: CASGVGLEQYF; cdr3_nt: TGCGCCAGCGGGGTAGGGCTCGAGCAGTACTTC
clone_size: few; j_call: TRBJ2-1; v_call: TRBV7-9; d_call: TRBD1; cdr3_aa: CAIETGENYNEQFF; cdr3_nt: TGTGCCATCGAGACAGGGGAGAACTACAATGAGCAGTTCTTC
clone_size: many; j_call: TRBJ2-1; v_call: TRBV7-7; d_call: TRBD2; cdr3_aa: CASSFSTSGRLNEQFF; cdr3_nt: TGTGCTAGCAGCTTTTCGACTAGCGGGAGGCTGAATGAGCAGTTCTTC
clone_size: .; j_call: TRBJ1-1; v_call: TRBV5-1; d_call: .; cdr3_aa: CASSLETLSEAFF; cdr3_nt: TGCGCCAGCAGCTTGGAAACGTTATCTGAAGCTTTCTTT
clone_size: few; j_call: TRBJ2-7; v_call: TRBV20-1; d_call: TRBD2; cdr3_aa: CSARGGTSGLYEQYF; cdr3_nt: TGCAGTGCTAGGGGTGGGACTAGCGGGCTCTACGAGCAGTACTTC
clone_size: few; j_call: TRBJ2-1; v_call: TRBV4-1; d_call: TRBD2; cdr3_aa: CASSQEPSGGGNEQFF; cdr3_nt: TGCGCCAGCAGCCAAGAGCCTAGCGGGGGGGGTAATGAGCAGTTCTTC
clone_size: many; j_call: TRBJ2-7; v_call: TRBV5-1; d_call: .; cdr3_aa: CASSGDIHYEQYF; cdr3_nt: TGCGCCAGCTCCGGGGACATTCACTACGAGCAGTACTTC
clone_size: .; j_call: TRBJ2-3; v_call: TRBV7-6; d_call: .; cdr3_aa: CASVEGTGTDTQYF; cdr3_nt: TGTGCCAGCGTCGAGGGGACTGGCACAGATACGCAGTATTTT
clone_size: many; j_call: TRBJ2-1; v_call: TRBV7-9; d_call: .; cdr3_aa: CASSFRDSEQFF; cdr3_nt: TGTGCCAGCAGCTTCCGGGACTCCGAGCAGTTCTTC
clone_size: .; j_call: TRBJ2-7; v_call: TRBV7-9; d_call: .; cdr3_aa: CASSPPRRTEQYF; cdr3_nt: TGTGCCAGCAGCCCCCCCAGAAGGACTGAGCAGTACTTC
clone_size: .; j_call: TRBJ1-2; v_call: TRBV27; d_call: .; cdr3_aa: CASSLSRRTALYGYTF; cdr3_nt: TGTGCCAGCAGTTTATCGAGGCGGACAGCCCTGTATGGCTACACCTTC